Each of the 24 T cell receptor beta chains below was sequenced from the same sample in a study of cytomegalovirus exposure and HLA in healthy donors. The PCR was carried out with 60 Vbeta primers and 13 Jbeta primers. Data came from immunoSEQ multiplex PCR; TCRdb stores just in-frame clones and leaves some out. The sample gives 90,000 to 140,000 clones, 9.5% to 15% of which show up once; approximately 16% is in the top ten. Material: PBMCs. These receptors all stem from a man aged 35 to 55 in good health and CMV-seropositive.

The chain joins TRBV11-3 to TRBJ2-1, with D perhaps TRBD2 (6 bases). Looked up from germline, CDR1 is SGHNT and CDR2 is YENEEA. This CDR3 has 12 amino acids. V was clipped by 1 base and J by 10 bases, with 8 bases between them. The CDR3 sequence: CASSLGGLEQFF. The CDR3 coding sequence is TGTGCCAGCAGCTTAGGAGGACTAGAGCAGTTCTTC.

This clone came up a few times. The V gene is TRBV19, the J gene TRBJ2-7; 10 bases fit TRBD1. The CDR3 is 14 amino acids. Germline V gives CDR1 LNHDA, CDR2 SQIVND (reference sequence). V dropped 8 bases and J dropped 3; count of bases not matched to a gene: 7. In DNA form, the CDR3 reads TGTGCCAGTCAACTCGGGACAGGGGACTACGAGCAGTACTTC. Translated, it gives CASQLGTGDYEQYF.

This clone was counted only a few times. CDR3 in DNA: TGTGCCAGCAGTTTAGTTGGGGGAGGGCCGGATACGCAGTATTTT. As protein: CASSLVGGGPDTQYF. The chain has TRBV27 and TRBJ2-3, with 7 bases lining up with TRBD2. Germline V lookup: CDR1 MNHEY, CDR2 SMNVEV (reference sequence). V shed 2 bases and J 6 bases; nucleotides not matched to a gene: 8. The CDR3 contains 15 residues.

A few counts support this clone. V and J are TRBV9 and TRBJ2-1; D uncertain. Germline assignment: CDR1 SGDLS and CDR2 YYNGEE. The CDR3 sequence is 14 residues long. Deletions cut 0 bases from V and 5 bases from J, with 9 bases between. The CDR3 reads CASSVDYYNNEQFF. DNA of the CDR3: TGTGCCAGCAGCGTAGACTACTATAACAATGAGCAGTTCTTC.

The V call is TRBV2, the J call TRBJ2-7; 8 bases align to TRBD1. J was trimmed by 3 bases and V by 6 bases; bases with no gene match: 22. This CDR3 contains 19 residues. Germline CDR1 is SNHLY and CDR2 is FYNNEI. CDR3 sequence: CASRELPPGQGASYYEQYF. Written as DNA, the CDR3 is TGTGCCAGCAGAGAACTCCCTCCGGGCCAGGGGGCTTCCTACTACGAGCAGTACTTC.

This clone was found a few times. The rearrangement uses TRBV19 and TRBJ1-2, with 8 bases that match TRBD1. This CDR3 is 14 amino acids long. The V gene's germline CDR1 is LNHDA and CDR2 SQIVND (reference sequence). Trimming removed 3 bases from V and 3 bases from J; junction bases left unmatched: 3. This CDR3 is CASSMDRADYGYTF. The CDR3 nucleotides are TGTGCCAGTAGTATGGACAGGGCGGACTATGGCTACACCTTC. The variable domain in full, with the rest retrieved from reference TRBV19 and TRBJ1-2, is DGGITQSPKYLFRKEGQNVTLSCEQNLNHDAMYWYRQDPGQGLRLIYYSQIVNDFQKGDIAEGYSVSREKKESFPLTVTSAQKNPTAFYLCASSMDRADYGYTFGSGTRLTVV.

Comments on this clone: At the DNA level, this CDR3 is encoded by other sequences in the same sample as well. The gene calls are TRBV6-1 and TRBJ2-1; D unresolved. This CDR3 comprises 13 residues. V lost 0 bases and J lost 4, with 4 bases in between. CDR1 is MNHNS, CDR2 SASEGT, per germline. CDR3 protein: CASSEASYNEQFF. The CDR3 bases are TGTGCCAGCAGTGAAGCCTCTTACAATGAGCAGTTCTTC.

The J gene is TRBJ2-5, the V gene TRBV27, with 7 bases matching TRBD2. V was clipped by 5 bases and J by 2 bases; unmatched bases: 8. CDR1 and CDR2 from the germline V gene are MNHEY and SMNVEV (reference sequence). CDR3 length: 15 amino acids. The CDR3 DNA follows: TGTGCCAGCAGTCTCCTTGGGGGGGGGCAAGAGACCCAGTACTTC. Residues: CASSLLGGGQETQYF.

The chain is built from TRBV7-9 and TRBJ1-2; D remains unclear. V was trimmed by 4 bases and J by 0 bases, leaving 9 bases between them. Germline V gene sequence: CDR1 SEHNR, CDR2 FQNEAQ (reference sequence). The CDR3 loop spans 14 amino acids. As DNA, the CDR3 is TGTGCCAGCAGCTCCCCCCCTACTAACTATGGCTACACCTTC. Translation: CASSSPPTNYGYTF.

This rearrangement joins TRBV7-9 to TRBJ2-3; tentatively, D is TRBD2 (6 bases). The CDR3 contains 13 residues. The V and J ends lost 9 bases and 8 bases respectively, with 18 bases between them. Germline values: CDR1 SEHNR, CDR2 FQNEAQ (reference sequence). The CDR3 DNA reads TGTGCCAGTTCTGCCACGGGAGAAGGTACGCAGTATTTT. Its protein product is CASSATGEGTQYF.

For the CDR3, the DNA is TGTGCCAGCAGCGCTAGCGGGAGGGCCGGTGAGCAGTTCTTC. Its protein product is CASSASGRAGEQFF. The rearrangement uses TRBV9 and TRBJ2-1; 12 bases are shared with TRBD2. Unmatched junction bases numbered 4, after V lost 3 bases and J lost 9 bases. Germline V gene data show CDR1 as SGDLS and CDR2 as YYNGEE. There are 14 residues in the CDR3.

The chain carries TRBV6-5 and TRBJ1-5, with 7 bases lining up with TRBD1. The CDR3 totals 13 residues. Per germline, CDR1 MNHEY and CDR2 SVGAGI. Trimming cost V 5 bases and J 4 bases; bases outside gene matches: 2. CDR3 sequence reads: CASSGDRNQPQHF. The CDR3 DNA is TGTGCCAGCAGTGGGGACAGAAATCAGCCCCAGCATTTT.

The V call is TRBV7-2, the J call TRBJ2-5, with D possibly matching TRBD1 (5 bases). Germline CDR1 is SGHTA and CDR2 is FQGNSA. The CDR3 sequence is 13 residues long. V gave up 5 bases and J gave up 5 bases, with 12 bases separating them. CDR3 loop: CASSLTGGETQYF. The CDR3 nucleotides read TGTGCCAGCAGCCTAACAGGTGGGGAGACCCAGTACTTC.

This clone has more than one count but fewer than ten. This chain joins TRBV28 and TRBJ2-5; D is possibly TRBD2 (5 bases). V lost 3 bases and J lost 7, with 12 bases in between. The CDR3 sequence is 13 residues long. The germline V gene encodes CDR1 MDHEN and CDR2 SYDVKM. The DNA of the CDR3 is TGTGCCAGCAGTTTGTTCGGGGAAGGGACCCAGTACTTC. Translated, it gives CASSLFGEGTQYF. Full variable domain (rest looked up from reference TRBV28 and TRBJ2-5): DVKVTQSSRYLVKRTGEKVFLECVQDMDHENMFWYRQDPGLGLRLIYFSYDVKMKEKGDIPEGYSVSREKKERFSLILESASTNQTSMYLCASSLFGEGTQYFGPGTRLLVL.

V is TRBV19 and J is TRBJ2-7; 15 bases are a match to TRBD2. The CDR3 has 19 amino acids. Trimming took 5 bases from V and 3 from J; bases not matched to a gene: 14. Per germline, CDR1 LNHDA and CDR2 SQIVND (reference sequence). The CDR3 loop reads CASSDMGSGTSGRIYEQYF. CDR3 nucleotide sequence: TGTGCCAGTAGTGATATGGGGTCCGGGACTAGCGGGAGGATCTACGAGCAGTACTTC.

As regards this clone: Compared with germline, one end of the junction differs, possibly owing to a read error. The chain recombines TRBV11-3 with TRBJ2-7; 9 bases are shared with TRBD1. The germline V gene has CDR1 SGHNT and CDR2 YENEEA. This CDR3 is 15 amino acids long. The CDR3 nucleotides read TGTGCCAGCAGCTCGCCGGGACAGGGAGTCTACGAGCAGTACTTT. This translates into CASSSPGQGVYEQYF. The whole variable domain, filled in from reference TRBV11-3 and TRBJ2-7, reads EAGVVQSPRYKIIEKKQPVAFWCNPISGHNTLYWYLQNLGQGPELLIRYENEEAVDDSQLPKDRFSAERLKGVDSTLKIQPAELGDSAVYLCASSSPGQGVYEQYFGPGTRLTVT.

The gene calls are TRBV15 and TRBJ2-5; 8 bases match TRBD2. The V gene end was trimmed by 4 bases and the J gene end by 4 bases; junction bases not matched to a gene: 2. Germline-derived CDR1 and CDR2 are LNHNV and YYDKDF (reference sequence). This CDR3 is 13 amino acids long. The CDR3 DNA is TGTGCCACCAGCATCGGGACTAGAGAGACCCAGTACTTC. This sequence encodes CATSIGTRETQYF.

The chain links TRBV4-1 to TRBJ2-2; TRBD2 is a possible D gene (5 bases). CDR1 MGHRA and CDR2 YSYEKL come from the germline V gene. This CDR3 has 18 amino acids. The V end was cut by 5 bases, the J end by 1 base, with 20 bases between. The CDR3 DNA reads as TGCGCCAGCAGCTTTGGGCTAGCCAAGAACCTGAACACCGGGGAGCTGTTTTTT. It is translated as CASSFGLAKNLNTGELFF.

This clone was seen more than once but under ten times. V and J are TRBV6-5 and TRBJ1-1; D remains unclear. V dropped 0 bases and J dropped 1 base, with 9 bases sitting between them. Germline CDR1 MNHEY, CDR2 SVGAGI. CDR3 size: 15 residues. CDR3 nucleotides: TGTGCCAGCAGTTACTCGATGGAGGGGAACACTGAAGCTTTCTTT. As protein: CASSYSMEGNTEAFF.

J is TRBJ1-1 and V is TRBV7-6; 7 bases are shared with TRBD1. This CDR3 is built from 16 residues. CDR1 is SGHVS, CDR2 FNYEAQ, per germline. The trim removed 5 bases at V and 5 bases at J, leaving 14 bases unmatched. The CDR3 spells CASSHPSLGTETEAFF. CDR3 bases: TGTGCCAGCAGCCATCCATCCTTGGGGACAGAGACTGAAGCTTTCTTT.

The V gene is TRBV5-1, the J gene TRBJ2-1, with TRBD2 matching 7 bases. The CDR3 is made up of 15 amino acids. V lost 6 bases and J lost 7; bases outside the gene matches: 13. Germline V gene data show CDR1 as SGHRS and CDR2 as YFSETQ. CDR3 in DNA: TGCGCCAGCACCCCGCGGATAACTAGCGTGAATGAGCAGTTCTTC. This encodes CASTPRITSVNEQFF.

This clone has only a few counts. The chain couples TRBV5-1 to TRBJ2-2; 7 nucleotides match TRBD1. In germline, CDR1 is SGHRS, CDR2 YFSETQ. The CDR3 is made up of 16 amino acids. Unmatched junction bases numbered 15, after V lost 4 bases and J lost 9 bases. This CDR3 reads CASSPVATGYARELFF. CDR3 bases: TGCGCCAGCAGCCCTGTCGCGACAGGGTACGCCAGGGAGCTGTTTTTT.

This clone was recorded a few times. The V call is TRBV7-2, the J call TRBJ2-3; TRBD1 agrees at 8 bases. CDR1 and CDR2 (germline): SGHTA, FQGNSA. Trimming cost V 3 bases and J 6 bases; bases outside gene matches: 5. This CDR3 contains 14 residues. The CDR3 coding sequence is TGTGCCAGCAGCTTTAGGACAGGGAAGGATACGCAGTATTTT. It encodes CASSFRTGKDTQYF.

The chain recombines TRBV7-9 with TRBJ2-2; 10 nucleotides line up with TRBD1. CDR1 is SEHNR and CDR2 is FQNEAQ in the germline V gene (reference sequence). CDR3 length: 14 amino acids. V lost 7 bases, J lost 5 bases, and 4 bases stayed unmatched. The CDR3 spells CASNPGQGTGELFF. For the CDR3, the DNA is TGTGCCAGCAACCCGGGACAGGGGACCGGGGAGCTGTTTTTT. The full variable domain, with the rest looked up from reference TRBV7-9 and TRBJ2-2, is DTGVSQNPRHKITKRGQNVTFRCDPISEHNRLYWYRQTLGQGPEFLTYFQNEAQLEKSRLLSDRFSAERPKGSFSTLEIQRTEQGDSAMYLCASNPGQGTGELFFGEGSRLTVL.